The text below deals with one TCR beta chain. Its antigen remains unidentified. The data were obtained in a study of OX40 agonist ivuxolimab in advanced cancers. In the study overall: People who had prior anti-PD-1, anti-PD-L1 or anti-CTLA-4 therapy could take part, and around 39% had some. Study-wide points: More expanded clones were found, on average, in CD8+ than in CD4+ T cells.

Repertoires were generated with immunoSEQ multiplex PCR, while TCRdb's copy carries only in-frame clones and drops some. The sample carries about 57,000 clones, about four fifths recorded once. This CDR3 has 17 residues. Trimming at V came to 7 bases and at J to 0 bases, leaving 8 bases not matched to a gene. Germline loops: CDR1 SNHLY, CDR2 FYNNEI. This material consisted of CD4+ or CD8+ T cells sorted from blood, taken in a trial of the OX40 agonist ivuxolimab. V gene TRBV2 combines with J gene TRBJ2-7; 14 nucleotides align to TRBD2. The source of this sequence is an adult with an advanced solid tumor such as melanoma, head and neck, liver or kidney cancer. CDR3 residues: CASTRTSGRQSSYEQYF. Here the CDR3 DNA reads TGTGCCAGCACCCGGACTAGCGGGAGGCAGAGCTCCTACGAGCAGTACTTC.